The 27 T cell receptor beta chains listed next were all sequenced from one sample in a study of T cell therapy after organ transplantation. Their antigens are not known. As for time point: 4-8 weeks after completion of therapy. The assay was immunoSEQ multiplex PCR, and TCRdb's table has in-frame clones only and misses some. The sample consists of approximately 20,000 clones, approximately 85% of them appearing once. The source was CD8+ T cells from blood, collected after autologous CMV-specific T cell therapy. All receptors come from a human patient who had received a solid organ transplant and had CMV disease. Part of the T cell pool may stem from the graft donor.

This clone is a singleton in its sample. This rearrangement joins TRBV5-6 to TRBJ2-7, with TRBD1 matching 9 bases. Unmatched junction bases numbered 8, after V lost 2 bases and J lost 5 bases. The CDR3 is 15 residues long. Looked up from germline, CDR1 is SGHDT and CDR2 is YYEEEE. The CDR3 sequence: CASSLGGTGYHEQYF. The CDR3 bases are TGTGCCAGCAGCTTAGGAGGGACAGGGTACCACGAGCAGTACTTC.

This clone was seen a few times. The rearrangement links TRBV27 to TRBJ2-7; tentative D call: TRBD1 (6 bases). Germline CDR1 MNHEY, CDR2 SMNVEV (reference sequence). The CDR3 consists of 13 residues. Trimming removed 2 bases at V and 4 bases at J, with 9 bases between. CDR3 in amino acids: CASSLRGGYEQYF. CDR3 nucleotides: TGTGCCAGCAGTTTACGAGGGGGTTACGAGCAGTACTTC.

The chain carries TRBV7-3 and TRBJ2-2; weak D call: TRBD1 (5 bases). V lost 2 bases, J lost 7 bases, and 8 bases lay in between. In germline, CDR1 is SGHTA, CDR2 FQGTGA. This CDR3 has 13 amino acids. The CDR3 sequence: CASSLQGYGELFF. CDR3 coding DNA: TGTGCCAGCAGCTTACAGGGTTACGGGGAGCTGTTTTTT.

This chain joins TRBV13 and TRBJ2-2; D is undetermined. The CDR3 has 13 amino acids. The germline V and J ends were trimmed by 2 bases and 7 bases, with 8 bases remaining between them. Germline V CDR1 and CDR2: PRHDT, FYEKMQ (reference sequence). DNA for the CDR3: TGTGCCAGCAGCTTACACGCCGGCGGGGAGCTGTTTTTT. It codes for CASSLHAGGELFF.

This clone was recorded only once. The chain recombines TRBV10-3 with TRBJ2-1, with no clear D. The CDR3 length is 14 residues. V was clipped by 2 bases and J by 4 bases, with 9 bases between them. The germline V gene encodes CDR1 ENHRY and CDR2 SYGVKD. The CDR3 loop reads CAISERVEYNEQFF. The CDR3 DNA sequence: TGTGCCATCAGTGAGCGGGTGGAGTACAATGAGCAGTTCTTC.

This rearrangement joins TRBV2 to TRBJ2-6; 9 bases align to TRBD1. Germline CDR1 reads SNHLY; CDR2 reads FYNNEI. After removal of 7 bases from V and 0 bases from J, the junction contained 7 bases not matched to a gene. This CDR3 has 17 amino acids. CDR3 region: CASMGTGWSSGANVLTF. In DNA form, the CDR3 reads TGTGCCAGCATGGGGACAGGGTGGAGCTCTGGGGCCAACGTCCTGACTTTC.

The V call is TRBV6-1, the J call TRBJ2-1, with 7 positions matching TRBD2. The junction had 4 bases not matched to a gene; V was cut back by 1 base and J by 1 base. Germline CDR1 MNHNS, CDR2 SASEGT. The CDR3 contains 16 residues. CDR3: CASSEVEGGSYNEQFF. CDR3 DNA: TGTGCCAGCAGTGAAGTGGAGGGAGGGTCCTACAATGAGCAGTTCTTC.

The rearrangement links TRBV5-4 to TRBJ2-2, with 8 bases identical to TRBD2. CDR3 length: 15 residues. V was pared by 4 bases and J by 3 bases, with 5 bases of the junction left unmatched. Germline values: CDR1 SGHNT, CDR2 YYREEE (reference sequence). The CDR3 loop reads CASSPGTSYTGELFF. As DNA, the CDR3 is TGTGCCAGCAGCCCTGGGACTAGTTACACCGGGGAGCTGTTTTTT.

This rearrangement joins TRBV15 to TRBJ1-1; no reliable D call. Germline-derived CDR1 and CDR2 are LNHNV and YYDKDF (reference sequence). There are 14 residues in the CDR3. The V and J ends lost 0 bases and 5 bases respectively, with 10 bases between them. The DNA for the CDR3 is TGTGCCACCAGCAGAGATAGGGCAGGAACTGAAGCTTTCTTT. Amino acid sequence: CATSRDRAGTEAFF. Combining the CDR3 with reference TRBV15 and TRBJ1-1 gives the whole variable domain DAMVIQNPRYQVTQFGKPVTLSCSQTLNHNVMYWYQQKSSQAPKLLFHYYDKDFNNEADTPDNFQSRRPNTSFCFLDIRSPGLGDTAMYLCATSRDRAGTEAFFGQGTRLTVV.

The gene calls are TRBV14 and TRBJ1-2; D uncertain. This CDR3 region has 13 residues. Between the trimmed V and J ends, which lost 4 bases and 7 bases, there was a span of 13 bases. Germline CDR1 is SGHDN and CDR2 is FVKESK. CDR3 coding DNA: TGTGCCAGCAGCCGGACTGGGTTGGCTGGCTACACCTTC. It is translated as CASSRTGLAGYTF.

The genes are TRBV4-3 and TRBJ1-5, with D possibly being TRBD1 (6 bases). The CDR3 contains 16 residues. Germline lookup yields CDR1 LGHNA and CDR2 YSLEER. V was shortened by 0 bases and J by 2 bases, with 11 bases between the two germline ends. CDR3 nucleotides: TGCGCCAGCAGCCAAGACAGGGGACGCGGCAATCAGCCCCAGCATTTT. Its protein is CASSQDRGRGNQPQHF.

This clone came up a few times. The chain recombines TRBV27 with TRBJ1-2, with D perhaps TRBD1 (5 bases). V lost 4 bases, J lost 4 bases, and 10 bases lay in between. The CDR3 spans 13 residues. CDR1 is MNHEY and CDR2 is SMNVEV in the germline V gene (reference sequence). The CDR3: CASSYGGSYGYTF. The CDR3 bases are TGTGCCAGCAGTTACGGGGGGAGCTATGGCTACACCTTC.

Comment on this clone: The sample has other DNA sequences that encode this CDR3 too. The chain links TRBV6-5 to TRBJ1-1, with D possibly TRBD1 on 5 matching bases. Germline CDR1 MNHEY, CDR2 SVGAGI. The V end was cut by 2 bases, the J end by 5 bases, with 6 bases between. The CDR3 has 12 residues. The CDR3: CASSYGGTEAFF. Written as DNA, the CDR3 is TGTGCCAGCAGTTACGGGGGGACTGAAGCTTTCTTT.

In DNA, the CDR3 is TGTGCCAGCAGCTTAGAACAAGAGACCCAGTACTTC. Translation gives CASSLEQETQYF. The V call is TRBV11-2, the J call TRBJ2-5; unclear D gene. The CDR3 loop spans 12 amino acids. V was clipped by 0 bases and J by 2 bases, with 1 base between them. Germline V gives CDR1 SGHAT, CDR2 FQNNGV.

The chain uses TRBV27 and TRBJ2-3; TRBD2 aligns across 14 bases. With V trimmed by 2 bases and J by 0 bases, 10 bases remained unmatched. The germline V gene encodes CDR1 MNHEY and CDR2 SMNVEV (reference sequence). The CDR3 runs to 20 residues. The CDR3 loop reads CASSLAGLAGVQGSTDTQYF. The CDR3 coding sequence is TGTGCCAGCAGTTTAGCGGGACTAGCGGGAGTGCAGGGGAGCACAGATACGCAGTATTTT.

This clone has just one count. V and J are TRBV4-3 and TRBJ2-1; D gene uncertain. The CDR3 loop spans 17 amino acids. Germline CDR1 and CDR2: LGHNA and YSLEER. Between the trimmed V and J ends, which lost 1 base and 6 bases, there was a span of 19 bases. CDR3 residues: CASSQGGGPPRGNEQFF. The CDR3 nucleotides are TGCGCCAGCAGCCAAGGCGGCGGCCCCCCACGAGGCAATGAGCAGTTCTTC.

This chain links TRBV25-1 with TRBJ2-1; 8 bases fit TRBD1. This CDR3 has 15 residues. Germline CDR1 and CDR2: MGHDK and SYGVNS. Unmatched junction bases numbered 6, after V lost 6 bases and J lost 2 bases. CDR3 in amino acids: CASSIQGEPYNEQFF. The CDR3 nucleotides read TGTGCCAGCAGCATACAGGGGGAGCCCTACAATGAGCAGTTCTTC.

V is TRBV7-6 and J is TRBJ2-5; D is ambiguous. V lost 5 bases to trimming and J lost 0 bases, with 16 bases between them. CDR1 is SGHVS and CDR2 is FNYEAQ in the germline V gene. The CDR3 has 16 amino acids. CDR3 DNA: TGTGCCAGCAGCGCCAAAAGCCGGACGGACCAAGAGACCCAGTACTTC. It specifies CASSAKSRTDQETQYF.

This chain links TRBV6-4 with TRBJ2-3, with 9 positions matching TRBD1. Trimming removed 8 bases from V and 0 bases from J; junction bases left unmatched: 6. The CDR3 is made up of 15 amino acids. CDR1 is MRHNA, CDR2 SNTAGT, per germline. CDR3 sequence (DNA): TGTGCCAGCGGATCCGGGACAGGGAGCACAGATACGCAGTATTTT. It is translated as CASGSGTGSTDTQYF.

J is TRBJ1-5 and V is TRBV2; the D is unclear. CDR1 SNHLY and CDR2 FYNNEI come from the germline V gene. This CDR3 is built from 16 residues. V lost 5 bases and J 0 bases, leaving 14 bases between the germline ends. CDR3 region: CASSSRTGYSNQPQHF. The CDR3 region has the DNA TGTGCCAGCAGTTCCCGGACCGGTTATAGCAATCAGCCCCAGCATTTT.

This rearrangement joins TRBV27 to TRBJ2-3; 9 nucleotides agree with TRBD1. V was pared by 6 bases and J by 2 bases, with 12 bases of the junction left unmatched. Germline CDR1 MNHEY, CDR2 SMNVEV (reference sequence). This CDR3 spans 17 amino acids. CDR3 DNA sequence: TGTGCCAGCAGAACCTTTAACAGGGGGCTAAACACAGATACGCAGTATTTT. Translation: CASRTFNRGLNTDTQYF.

CDR3 coding DNA: TGTGCCAGCAGCCCCACTCGGACAGATACGCAGTATTTT. This gives the protein CASSPTRTDTQYF. The V and J genes are TRBV7-9 and TRBJ2-3; D ambiguous. V was cut by 5 bases and J by 3 bases, with 9 bases left in between. Germline CDR1 and CDR2: SEHNR and FQNEAQ (reference sequence). This CDR3 comprises 13 residues.

The chain carries TRBV4-1 and TRBJ1-4, with unresolved D. The V and J ends lost 1 base and 3 bases respectively, with 6 bases between them. Germline V lookup: CDR1 MGHRA, CDR2 YSYEKL. CDR3 length: 14 residues. CDR3 in DNA: TGCGCCAGCAGCCAAGGGCGTTCTAATGAAAAACTGTTTTTT. Translating gives CASSQGRSNEKLFF.

The chain combines TRBV6-5 with TRBJ1-1; tentative D call: TRBD1 (5 bases). Per germline, CDR1 MNHEY and CDR2 SVGAGI. CDR3 size: 15 residues. V dropped 2 bases and J dropped 3 bases, with 13 bases sitting between them. The CDR3 loop reads CASSYTGPGYTEAFF. In nucleotides, the CDR3 is TGTGCCAGCAGTTACACGGGGCCGGGGTACACTGAAGCTTTCTTT.

This chain links TRBV27 with TRBJ2-7; no clear D. The germline CDR1 and CDR2 sequences are MNHEY and SMNVEV (reference sequence). The CDR3 covers 17 residues. Trimming stripped 4 bases from V and 3 bases from J, with 22 bases between. The CDR3 bases are TGTGCCAGCAGTTCCTCCCAGTTGGTAACGGGTCACTACGAGCAGTACTTC. As protein: CASSSSQLVTGHYEQYF.

The chain has TRBV11-3 and TRBJ2-3; tentative D call: TRBD2 (6 bases). CDR3 length equals 15 residues. Trimming cost V 6 bases and J 0 bases, with 13 bases left between them. Germline V gene sequence: CDR1 SGHNT, CDR2 YENEEA. The CDR3, as DNA: TGTGCCAGCAGTCGGGGGAAAACTAGCACAGATACGCAGTATTTT. As protein: CASSRGKTSTDTQYF. Variable domain in full (rest from reference TRBV11-3 and TRBJ2-3): EAGVVQSPRYKIIEKKQPVAFWCNPISGHNTLYWYLQNLGQGPELLIRYENEEAVDDSQLPKDRFSAERLKGVDSTLKIQPAELGDSAVYLCASSRGKTSTDTQYFGPGTRLTVL.

CDR3 loop: CAWSVLGPDEQYF. DNA of the CDR3: TGTGCCTGGAGTGTACTCGGGCCGGACGAGCAGTACTTC. This chain connects TRBV30 to TRBJ2-7, with D hard to call. Per the germline V gene, CDR1 is GTSNPN and CDR2 is SVGIG (reference sequence). The CDR3 contains 13 residues. The ends were cut back, 0 bases at V and 5 bases at J, with 11 bases in the middle.